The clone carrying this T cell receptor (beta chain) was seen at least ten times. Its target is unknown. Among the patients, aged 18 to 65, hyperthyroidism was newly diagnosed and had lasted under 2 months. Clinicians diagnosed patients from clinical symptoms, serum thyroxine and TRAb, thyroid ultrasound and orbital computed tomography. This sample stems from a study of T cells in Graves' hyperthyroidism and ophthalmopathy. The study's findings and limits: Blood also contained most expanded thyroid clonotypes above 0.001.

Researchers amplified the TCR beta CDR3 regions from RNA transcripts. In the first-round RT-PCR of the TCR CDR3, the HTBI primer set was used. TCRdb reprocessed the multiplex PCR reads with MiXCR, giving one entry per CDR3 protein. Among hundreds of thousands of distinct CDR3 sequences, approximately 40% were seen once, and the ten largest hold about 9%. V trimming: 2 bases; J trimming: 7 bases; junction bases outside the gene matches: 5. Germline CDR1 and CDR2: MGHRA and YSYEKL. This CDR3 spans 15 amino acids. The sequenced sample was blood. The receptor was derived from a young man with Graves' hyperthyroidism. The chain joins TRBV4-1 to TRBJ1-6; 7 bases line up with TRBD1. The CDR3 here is CASSQSGTVNSPLHF. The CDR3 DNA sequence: TGCGCCAGCAGCCAATCCGGGACAGTAAATTCACCCCTCCACTTT.